This T cell receptor beta chain derives from a study of shared clonotypes between healthy human individuals. Broader study findings: The generation probabilities recorded for non-shared clonotypes fell below those of clonotypes shared by all four donors.

Data came from immunoSEQ multiplex PCR; TCRdb stores just in-frame clones and leaves some out. This repertoire shows some 1,100,000 clones, around 78% found once; its top ten account for approximately 0.5%. On this clone itself: Antigen specificity is unknown.

Germline V lookup: CDR1 LGHNA, CDR2 YSLEER. Trimming at V came to 0 bases and at J to 8 bases, leaving 6 bases not matched to a gene. CDR3 length equals 15 residues. Sequencing was done on a sample of memory CD4+ T cells from PBMCs. Subset meaning: CD45RA-negative fraction. The chain recombines TRBV4-3 with TRBJ2-1; 8 nucleotides match TRBD1. The sequence was obtained from a man younger than 30 in good health. Some clones in this sample may be carry-over from other donors' samples. The CDR3 region is CASSQDLQDRDEQFF. CDR3 DNA: TGCGCCAGCAGCCAAGATCTCCAGGACAGGGATGAGCAGTTCTTC.